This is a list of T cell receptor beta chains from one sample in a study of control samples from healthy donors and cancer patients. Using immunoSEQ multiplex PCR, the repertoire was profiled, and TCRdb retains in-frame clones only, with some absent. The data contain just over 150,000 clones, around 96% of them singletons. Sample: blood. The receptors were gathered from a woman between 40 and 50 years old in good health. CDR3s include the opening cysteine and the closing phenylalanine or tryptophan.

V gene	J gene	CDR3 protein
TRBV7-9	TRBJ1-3	CASSLAPAFGNTIYF
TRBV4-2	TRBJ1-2	CASRRGTRDRVGASYGYTF
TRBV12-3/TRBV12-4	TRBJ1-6	CASSFYNSPLHF
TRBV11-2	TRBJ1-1	CASSLAAAGLANF
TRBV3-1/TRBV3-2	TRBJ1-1	CASSHFIWFVEMNTEAFF
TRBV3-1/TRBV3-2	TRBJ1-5	CASSQGAYRNQPQHF
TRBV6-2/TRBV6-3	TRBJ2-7	CASSYNTFYEQYF
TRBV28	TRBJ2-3	CASSEPRTGVADTQYF
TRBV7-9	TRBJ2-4	CASSLVLAGVMFAKNIQYF
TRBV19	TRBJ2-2	CASSTWEGRTGELFF
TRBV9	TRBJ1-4	CASSEAGGSNEKLFF
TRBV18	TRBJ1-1	CASSRSGGPEAFF
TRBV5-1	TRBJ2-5	CASSPGQGSEETQYF
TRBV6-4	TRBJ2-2	CASSDSTGARELFF
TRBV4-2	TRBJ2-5	CASSLLGPSETQYF
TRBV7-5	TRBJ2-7	CARSFGSEDEQYF